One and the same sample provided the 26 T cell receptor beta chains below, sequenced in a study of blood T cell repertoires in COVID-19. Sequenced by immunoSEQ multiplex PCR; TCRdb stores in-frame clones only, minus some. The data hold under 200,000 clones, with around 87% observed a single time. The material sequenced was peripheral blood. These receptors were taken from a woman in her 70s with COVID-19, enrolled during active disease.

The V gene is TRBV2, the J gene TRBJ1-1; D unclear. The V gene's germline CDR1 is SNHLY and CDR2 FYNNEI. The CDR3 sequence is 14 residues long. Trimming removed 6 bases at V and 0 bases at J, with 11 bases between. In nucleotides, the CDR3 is TGTGCCAGCAGCTACAGCCTTATGAACACTGAAGCTTTCTTT. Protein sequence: CASSYSLMNTEAFF.

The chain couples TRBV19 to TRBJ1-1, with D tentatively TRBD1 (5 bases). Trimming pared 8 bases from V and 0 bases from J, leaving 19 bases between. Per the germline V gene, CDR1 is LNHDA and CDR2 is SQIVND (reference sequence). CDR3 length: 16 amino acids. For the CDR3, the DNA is TGTGCCAGTGTTGCGGGGCTGGGTGTCATGAACACTGAAGCTTTCTTT. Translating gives CASVAGLGVMNTEAFF.

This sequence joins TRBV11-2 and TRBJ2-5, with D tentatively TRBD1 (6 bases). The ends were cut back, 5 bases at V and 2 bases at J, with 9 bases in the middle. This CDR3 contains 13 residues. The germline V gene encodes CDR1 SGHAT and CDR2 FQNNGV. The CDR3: CASSTGIQETQYF. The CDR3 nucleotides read TGTGCCAGCAGCACAGGGATTCAAGAGACCCAGTACTTC.

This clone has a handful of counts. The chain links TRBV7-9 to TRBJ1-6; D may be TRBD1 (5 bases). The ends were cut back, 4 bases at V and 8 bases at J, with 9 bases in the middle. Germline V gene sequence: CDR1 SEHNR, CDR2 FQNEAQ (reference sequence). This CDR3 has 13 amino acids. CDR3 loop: CASSYGADSPLHF. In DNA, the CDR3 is TGTGCCAGCAGCTATGGGGCCGATTCACCCCTCCACTTT.

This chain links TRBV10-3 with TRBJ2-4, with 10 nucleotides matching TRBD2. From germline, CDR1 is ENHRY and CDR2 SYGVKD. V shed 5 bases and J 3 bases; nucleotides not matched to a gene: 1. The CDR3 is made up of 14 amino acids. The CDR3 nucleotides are TGTGCCATCAGTTTAGCGGGGGGCAAAAACATTCAGTACTTC. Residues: CAISLAGGKNIQYF.

The CDR3 protein is CASSQGQGFSDEQFF. CDR3 bases: TGCGCCAGCAGCCAAGGACAGGGCTTCAGCGATGAGCAGTTCTTC. The genes are TRBV5-1 and TRBJ2-1; 8 nucleotides match TRBD1. J lost 8 bases, V lost 4 bases, and 11 bases had no gene match. Germline V lookup: CDR1 SGHRS, CDR2 YFSETQ. This CDR3 has 15 amino acids.

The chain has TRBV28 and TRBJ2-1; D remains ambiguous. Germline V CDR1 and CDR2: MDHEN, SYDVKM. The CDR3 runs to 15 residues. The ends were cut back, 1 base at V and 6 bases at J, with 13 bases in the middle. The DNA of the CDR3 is TGTGCCAGCAGTTTATTCGCGTCGGGTAGCAATGAGCAGTTCTTC. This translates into CASSLFASGSNEQFF.

Here the CDR3 DNA reads TGTGCCAGCAGTGACCGTATCGGGGGGGCAACGGGGGAGCAGTTCTTC. Its protein is CASSDRIGGATGEQFF. This chain connects TRBV6-1 to TRBJ2-1; TRBD2 matches 8 bases. This CDR3 has 16 residues. V shed 3 bases, J shed 10 bases, and the junction held 14 bases outside the gene matches. Germline CDR1 reads MNHNS; CDR2 reads SASEGT.

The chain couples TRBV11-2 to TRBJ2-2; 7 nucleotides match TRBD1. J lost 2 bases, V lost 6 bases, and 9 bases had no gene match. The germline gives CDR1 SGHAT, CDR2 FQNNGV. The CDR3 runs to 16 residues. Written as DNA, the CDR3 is TGTGCCAGCAGTAATCCGGGACAGATAAACACCGGGGAGCTGTTTTTT. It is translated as CASSNPGQINTGELFF.

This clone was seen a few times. CDR3 amino acids: CASSKRTGNTGELFF. As DNA, the CDR3 is TGTGCCAGCAGCAAACGGACAGGGAACACCGGGGAGCTGTTTTTT. The chain links TRBV2 to TRBJ2-2; TRBD1 matches at 7 bases. The CDR3 is 15 residues long. Per the germline V gene, CDR1 is SNHLY and CDR2 is FYNNEI. After removal of 6 bases from V and 1 base from J, the junction contained 5 bases not matched to a gene.

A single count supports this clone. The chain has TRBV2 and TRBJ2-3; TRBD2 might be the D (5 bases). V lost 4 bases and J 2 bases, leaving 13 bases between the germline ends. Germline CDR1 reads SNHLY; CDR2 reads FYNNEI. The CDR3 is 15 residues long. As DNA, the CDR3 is TGTGCCAGCAGTGTGAGGACTCCAGACACAGATACGCAGTATTTT. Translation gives CASSVRTPDTDTQYF.

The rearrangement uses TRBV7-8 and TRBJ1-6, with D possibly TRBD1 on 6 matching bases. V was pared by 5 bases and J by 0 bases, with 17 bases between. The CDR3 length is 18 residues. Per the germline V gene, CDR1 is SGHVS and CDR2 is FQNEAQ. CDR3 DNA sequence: TGTGCCAGCAGCACCCGGACAGAGCGCAACTCCTATAATTCACCCCTCCACTTT. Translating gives CASSTRTERNSYNSPLHF.

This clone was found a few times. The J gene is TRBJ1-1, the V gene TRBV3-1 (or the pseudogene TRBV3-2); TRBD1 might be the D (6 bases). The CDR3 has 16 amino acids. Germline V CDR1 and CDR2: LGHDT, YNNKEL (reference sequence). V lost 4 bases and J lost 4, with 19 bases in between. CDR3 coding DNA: TGTGCCAGCAGCCCGGGGACAACTGGATGGGGCACTGAAGCTTTCTTT. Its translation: CASSPGTTGWGTEAFF.

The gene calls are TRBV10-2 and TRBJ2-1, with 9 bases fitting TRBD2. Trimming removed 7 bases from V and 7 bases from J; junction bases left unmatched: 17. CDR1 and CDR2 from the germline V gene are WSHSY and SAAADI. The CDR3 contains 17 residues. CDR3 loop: CASMRSRGGQSVNEQFF. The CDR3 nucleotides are TGCGCCAGCATGCGTTCGCGGGGGGGCCAGTCAGTGAATGAGCAGTTCTTC.

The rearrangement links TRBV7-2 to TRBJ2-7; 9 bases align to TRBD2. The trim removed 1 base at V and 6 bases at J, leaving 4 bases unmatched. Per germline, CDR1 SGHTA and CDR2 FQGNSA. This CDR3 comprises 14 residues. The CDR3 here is CASSLGGGAGEQYF. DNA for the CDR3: TGTGCCAGCAGCTTAGGCGGGGGGGCCGGCGAGCAGTACTTC.

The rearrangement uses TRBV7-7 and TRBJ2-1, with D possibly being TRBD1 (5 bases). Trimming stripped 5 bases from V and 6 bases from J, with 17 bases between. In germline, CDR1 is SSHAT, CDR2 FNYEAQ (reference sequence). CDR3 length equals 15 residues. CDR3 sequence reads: CASSPARQGSNEQFF. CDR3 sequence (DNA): TGTGCCAGCAGCCCAGCCCGGCAGGGAAGCAATGAGCAGTTCTTC.

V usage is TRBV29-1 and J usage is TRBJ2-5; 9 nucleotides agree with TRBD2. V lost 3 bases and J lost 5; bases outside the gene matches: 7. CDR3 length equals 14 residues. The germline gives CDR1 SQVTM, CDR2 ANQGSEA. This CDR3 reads CSVDLRGGRETQYF. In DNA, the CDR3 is TGCAGCGTTGACTTGCGGGGGGGCCGGGAGACCCAGTACTTC.

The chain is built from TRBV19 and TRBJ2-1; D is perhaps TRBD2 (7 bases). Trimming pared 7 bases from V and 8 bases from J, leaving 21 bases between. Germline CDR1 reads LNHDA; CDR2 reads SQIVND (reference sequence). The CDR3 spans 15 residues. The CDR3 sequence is CASTTRGGRVDEQFF. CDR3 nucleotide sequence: TGTGCCAGTACTACTAGGGGGGGGAGAGTTGATGAGCAGTTCTTC.

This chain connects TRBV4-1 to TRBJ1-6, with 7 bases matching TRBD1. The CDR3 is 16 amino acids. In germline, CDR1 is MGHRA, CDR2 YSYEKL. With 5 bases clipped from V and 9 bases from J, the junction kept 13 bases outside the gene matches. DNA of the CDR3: TGCGCCAGCAGCAGCTCCCGACAGGGCCCGTCTTCACCCCTCCACTTT. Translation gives CASSSSRQGPSSPLHF.

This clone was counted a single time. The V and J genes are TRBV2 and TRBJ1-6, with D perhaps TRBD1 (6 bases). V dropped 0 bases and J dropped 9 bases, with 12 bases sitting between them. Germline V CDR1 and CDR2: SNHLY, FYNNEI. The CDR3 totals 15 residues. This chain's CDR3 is CASSEATGLTSPLHF. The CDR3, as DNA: TGTGCCAGCAGTGAAGCCACAGGGCTTACTTCACCCCTCCACTTT.

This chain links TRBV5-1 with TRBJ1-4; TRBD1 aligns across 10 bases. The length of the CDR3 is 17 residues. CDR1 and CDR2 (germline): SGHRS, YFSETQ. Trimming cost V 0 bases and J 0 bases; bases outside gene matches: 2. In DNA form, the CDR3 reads TGCGCCAGCAGCTTGGACGGGACAGGGGCAACTAATGAAAAACTGTTTTTT. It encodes CASSLDGTGATNEKLFF.

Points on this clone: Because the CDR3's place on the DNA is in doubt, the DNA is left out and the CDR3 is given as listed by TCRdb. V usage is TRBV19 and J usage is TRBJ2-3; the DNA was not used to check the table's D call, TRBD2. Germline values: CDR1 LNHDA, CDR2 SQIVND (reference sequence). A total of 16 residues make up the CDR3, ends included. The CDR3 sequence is CASSISVRGGKDTQYF.

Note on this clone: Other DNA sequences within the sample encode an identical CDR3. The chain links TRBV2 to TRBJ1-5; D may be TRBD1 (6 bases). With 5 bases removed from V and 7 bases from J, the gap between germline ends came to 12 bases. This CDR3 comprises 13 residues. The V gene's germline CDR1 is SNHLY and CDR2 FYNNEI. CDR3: CASSYREYQPQHF. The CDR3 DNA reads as TGTGCCAGCAGTTACAGGGAATACCAGCCCCAGCATTTT.

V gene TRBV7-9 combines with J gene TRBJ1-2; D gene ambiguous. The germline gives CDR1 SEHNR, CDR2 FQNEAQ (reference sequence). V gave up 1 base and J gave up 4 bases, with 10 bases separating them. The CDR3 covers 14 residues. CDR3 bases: TGTGCCAGCAGCTTAGGCCCAGCGACCTATGGCTACACCTTC. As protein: CASSLGPATYGYTF.

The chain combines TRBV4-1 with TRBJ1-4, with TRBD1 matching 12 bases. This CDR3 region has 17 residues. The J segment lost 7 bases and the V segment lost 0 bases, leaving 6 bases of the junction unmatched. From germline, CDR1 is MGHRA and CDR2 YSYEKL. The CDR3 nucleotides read TGCGCCAGCAGCCAAGAGGGGACAGGGGGCGACGGTGAAAAACTGTTTTTT. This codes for CASSQEGTGGDGEKLFF.

CDR3 region: CASSFIRQETQYF. The CDR3 nucleotides are TGTGCCAGCAGCTTCATTAGACAAGAGACCCAGTACTTC. This chain links TRBV11-2 with TRBJ2-5; no clear D gene. The germline V and J ends were trimmed by 3 bases and 2 bases, with 7 bases remaining between them. CDR3 length equals 13 residues. Germline values: CDR1 SGHAT, CDR2 FQNNGV.